Sequencing of this TCR delta chain was carried out in a study of γδ T cells in repeated Plasmodium falciparum infection. Study context: Malaria-naive adults were infected with P. falciparum NF54 four times over roughly 620 days.

This clone was seen a few times. With a far larger clone one base away, a read error is the likely cause. Other DNA sequences within the sample encode an identical CDR3. TCRdb re-called the multiplex PCR reads via CATT. The sample includes over 45,000 delta-chain clones, 1.5% to 2% of them seen just once. This CDR3 region has 21 residues. Germline V gene lookup returns CDR1 TSWWSYY and CDR2 QGS. Bulk repertoires came from Vgamma9/Vdelta2+ or Vdelta2-negative gammadelta T cells flow-sorted from PBMC. V gene TRDV1 was called; the J gene was not; TRDD3 is taken as the D call from the table, unchecked against the DNA. The material sequenced was gamma-delta T cells from blood. This receptor was obtained from a pool of human donors (malaria-infected and uninfected, not separated). CDR3 sequence reads: CALGELSPCYWGIPRSDKLIF. DNA of the CDR3: TGTGCTCTTGGGGAACTTTCCCCCTGCTATTGGGGGATACCTCGGTCCGATAAACTCATCTTC.